This paragraph covers one TCR beta chain sequence. Trimming removed 6 bases from V and 4 bases from J; junction bases left unmatched: 6. This CDR3 has 14 residues. Germline values: CDR1 WNHNN, CDR2 SYGVQD (reference sequence). The sample belongs to a study of cytomegalovirus exposure and HLA in healthy donors. Primers for the PCR totalled 60 Vbeta and 13 Jbeta. Sequencing used immunoSEQ multiplex PCR; TCRdb keeps in-frame clones, though not all of them. The sample totals about 160,000 clones. Material for sequencing was PBMCs. This sequence was found in a man aged 25-45 years in good health and CMV-seronegative. This chain connects TRBV10-1 to TRBJ2-7; 10 bases align to TRBD2. This chain's CDR3 is CASSLAGDLYEQYF. The CDR3 DNA reads TGCGCCAGCAGCCTAGCGGGAGACCTGTACGAGCAGTACTTC.